These 9 T cell receptor beta chains originate from one sample sequenced in a study of monozygotic twins with inflammatory bowel disease. Following a re-call of the 5' RACE reads, TCRdb has one entry per CDR3 protein and lacks DNA. This sample contains 150,000 to 200,000 distinct CDR3 sequences. Material: blood. The source of these receptors is a human donor with ulcerative colitis or Crohn's disease, or a healthy co-twin of an affected twin (not recorded which).

This chain connects TRBV7-3 to TRBJ2-3; the TRBD2 assignment by TCRdb is unverifiable without DNA. From germline, CDR1 is SGHTA and CDR2 FQGTGA. The CDR3 covers 14 residues. CDR3 region: CASSPASGTDTQYF.

J is TRBJ2-7 and V is TRBV6-6. The germline gives CDR1 MNHNY, CDR2 SVGAGI (reference sequence). This CDR3 has 13 residues. The chain's CDR3 is CASSYRGGFEQYF.

The chain joins TRBV27 to TRBJ1-5. The V gene's germline CDR1 is MNHEY and CDR2 SMNVEV (reference sequence). The CDR3 covers 15 residues. CDR3 sequence: CASSPDGRLNQPQHF.

The chain employs TRBV5-5 and TRBJ2-3. Per the germline V gene, CDR1 is SGHKS and CDR2 is YYEKEE (reference sequence). CDR3 size: 14 residues. CDR3 protein: CASSPRFNTDTQYF.

The V and J genes are TRBV11-1 and TRBJ2-4; the TCRdb D gene call, TRBD1, has no DNA to confirm it. The CDR3 totals 18 residues. Germline CDR1 SGHAT, CDR2 FQDESV (reference sequence). The CDR3 is CASSSRERIVGGKNIQYF.

The gene calls are TRBV11-2 and TRBJ2-7; TCRdb's D gene call, TRBD1, goes unchecked for lack of DNA. The length of the CDR3 is 15 residues. Per the germline V gene, CDR1 is SGHAT and CDR2 is FQNNGV. Here the CDR3 reads CASSLSRHLSYEQYF.

The V gene is TRBV5-1, the J gene TRBJ2-5; the D call from TCRdb, TRBD1, cannot be confirmed without DNA. Germline V gives CDR1 SGHRS, CDR2 YFSETQ. The CDR3 sequence is 15 residues long. CDR3: CASSFPLGGQETQYF.

This chain uses TRBV10-3 with TRBJ2-3; TCRdb proposes TRBD2, but this gene call is untestable without DNA. The CDR3 covers 15 residues. From germline, CDR1 is ENHRY and CDR2 SYGVKD. The CDR3 sequence: CAIRERLAGGDTQYF.

The rearrangement uses TRBV20-1 and TRBJ2-3; the D call of TRBD2 rests on TCRdb alone, since no DNA is present to check it. The CDR3 extends over 14 amino acids. Germline-derived CDR1 and CDR2 are DFQATT and SNEGSKA (reference sequence). CDR3: CSASRLAGTDTQYF.